These 31 T cell receptor beta chains came from one sample sequenced in a study of tumor and adjacent non-tumor tissue in lung cancer. The template was RNA from unsorted bulk tissue. The normal lung tissue was taken more than 3 cm from the tumor edge. The library came from three nested PCR rounds adapted from ARM-PCR protocols. TCRdb re-analysed the multiplex PCR reads in MiXCR, keeping a single row per CDR3 protein. The repertoire holds around 40,000 distinct CDR3 sequences, with approximately 61% as singletons. Input material: distant non-tumor lung tissue. The source is a man aged 50-60 years with non-small cell lung cancer.

As regards this clonotype: A junction end diverges from the germline sequence, so it may reflect a read error. This rearrangement joins TRBV6-6 to TRBJ2-7, with 8 bases fitting TRBD2. The CDR3 covers 17 residues. Germline CDR1 MNHNY, CDR2 SVGAGI (reference sequence). CDR3 residues: CASSLNSGSPNSYQQYF. The CDR3 coding sequence is TGTGCCAGCAGCCTCAACAGCGGGAGCCCCAACTCCTACCAGCAGTACTTC.

A note on this clonotype: The junction and the germline gene differ at one end; a read error may be behind it. This chain connects TRBV5-4 to TRBJ2-1; D gene unclear. There are 17 residues in the CDR3. In germline, CDR1 is SGHNT, CDR2 YYREEE (reference sequence). In nucleotides, the CDR3 is TGTGCCAGCAGTCCGTCGTATTCTACGGTTTCCTACAAAGAGCAGTTCTTC. It translates to CASSPSYSTVSYKEQFF.

This sequence joins TRBV20-1 and TRBJ1-1; possibly TRBD1 for D (5 bases). The CDR3 sequence is 15 residues long. From germline, CDR1 is DFQATT and CDR2 SNEGSKA (reference sequence). The V and J ends lost 0 bases and 5 bases respectively, with 16 bases between them. The CDR3 here is CSARDRAGGSTEAFF. The CDR3 DNA sequence: TGCAGTGCTAGAGATCGCGCGGGGGGGAGTACTGAAGCTTTCTTT.

This clonotype has a handful of counts. A read error is possible here, since a much larger clone lies one base away. The chain links TRBV6-6 to TRBJ2-3, with 7 positions matching TRBD1. The CDR3 covers 15 residues. CDR1 MNHNY and CDR2 SVGAGI come from the germline V gene (reference sequence). The CDR3 nucleotides read TGTGCCGGCAGGAGACAGGGCGGATCCACAGATACGCAGTATTTT. This codes for CAGRRQGGSTDTQYF.

This clonotype has at least ten counts. V usage is TRBV28 and J usage is TRBJ2-7; weak D call: TRBD2 (5 bases). The ends were cut back, 3 bases at V and 2 bases at J, with 11 bases in the middle. Germline V gives CDR1 MDHEN, CDR2 SYDVKM. The CDR3 totals 14 residues. The CDR3 is CASSFEGFAYEQYF. In nucleotides, the CDR3 is TGTGCCAGCAGTTTTGAGGGTTTCGCCTACGAGCAGTACTTC.

As concerns this clonotype: The junction departs from the called germline gene at one end, perhaps through a read error. The chain recombines TRBV11-2 with TRBJ2-7, with unresolved D. The CDR3 is 14 amino acids. Germline loops: CDR1 SGHAT, CDR2 FQNNGV. The CDR3 region has the DNA TGTGCCAGCATAACACATGGTGCCAGCTACGAGCAATACTTC. Protein sequence: CASITHGASYEQYF.

The gene calls are TRBV11-1 and TRBJ2-7; D possibly uses TRBD1 or TRBD2 (5 bases each). The CDR3 spans 15 residues. Per the germline V gene, CDR1 is SGHAT and CDR2 is FQDESV (reference sequence). The V gene lost 7 bases and the J gene lost 2 bases, with 18 bases spanning the gap. The CDR3 DNA reads TGTGCCAGCATTCAGGACTGGGGCATCCCCTACGAGCAGTACTTC. This translates into CASIQDWGIPYEQYF.

A note on this clonotype: The CDR3 ends on some other residue instead of the conserved phenylalanine or tryptophan, so this is likely a read error. This chain uses TRBV5-1 with TRBJ2-5; a weak D match, TRBD1 (5 bases). The germline V gene encodes CDR1 SGHRS and CDR2 YFSETQ. V was pared by 3 bases and J by 0 bases, with 9 bases between. The CDR3 runs 14 residues. CDR3 residues: CASSWQGDQETQYL. The CDR3 coding sequence is TGCGCCAGCAGCTGGCAGGGCGACCAAGAGACCCAGTACCTC.

The chain uses TRBV11-2 and TRBJ1-1; no firm D call. The CDR3 sequence is 11 residues long. CDR1 is SGHAT and CDR2 is FQNNGV in the germline V gene. The CDR3 DNA reads as TGTGTCGACACCTCTTTAACTGAAGCTTTCTTT. This gives the protein CVDTSLTEAFF.

The sample holds one count of this clonotype. The junction shows a germline mismatch at one end, possibly a read error. The J gene is TRBJ1-1, the V gene TRBV4-1; D unclear. This CDR3 is built from 15 residues. Germline V gives CDR1 MGHRA, CDR2 YSYEKL. The CDR3, as DNA: TGCGCCAACAGCCAAGATGGTAGAGTAGGGTCTGAAGCTTTCTTT. Amino acid sequence: CANSQDGRVGSEAFF.

The table lists this clonotype with a few counts. A much bigger clone sits one base away, suggesting this may be a read error. The chain has TRBV7-9 and TRBJ2-6; no clear D gene. Looked up from germline, CDR1 is SEHNR and CDR2 is FQNEAQ (reference sequence). Trimming removed 2 bases from V and 0 bases from J, with 5 bases in between. The CDR3 consists of 15 residues. The CDR3 DNA reads as TGTGCCAGCAGCTTATGCAGCTCTGGGGCCAACGTCCTGACTTTC. Protein product: CASSLCSSGANVLTF. Combining the CDR3 with reference TRBV7-9 and TRBJ2-6 gives the whole variable domain DTGVSQNPRHKITKRGQNVTFRCDPISEHNRLYWYRQTLGQGPEFLTYFQNEAQLEKSRLLSDRFSAERPKGSFSTLEIQRTEQGDSAMYLCASSLCSSGANVLTFGAGSRLTVL.

With regard to this clonotype: This may be a read error, as it is one base from a much larger clone. The J gene is TRBJ1-5, the V gene TRBV7-8; tentatively, D is TRBD1 (5 bases). Trimming removed 1 base from V and 8 bases from J, with 12 bases in between. The CDR3 runs 14 residues. Germline values: CDR1 SGHVS, CDR2 FQNEAQ. The CDR3 bases are TGTGCCAGCAGCTTAGAACCTCAGGGAAAGCCCCAGCATTTT. Protein product: CASSLEPQGKPQHF.

This clonotype has at least ten counts. V is TRBV12-3 or TRBV12-4 and J is TRBJ1-4, with a weak D call TRBD1 (6 bases). The CDR3 totals 17 residues. V shed 6 bases and J shed 2 bases, with 19 bases lying between them. CDR3 in DNA: TGTGCCAGCAGCCCTTCTCTGGGGGGGCTGACTAATGAAAAACTGTTTTTT. Its translation is CASSPSLGGLTNEKLFF.

For this clonotype: An end of the junction differs from the germline gene, which may be a read error. The V gene is TRBV11-2, the J gene TRBJ2-3; no reliable D call. Germline V lookup: CDR1 SGHAT, CDR2 FQNNGV. This CDR3 spans 15 amino acids. CDR3 sequence (DNA): TGTACCAGAAGCTTAATGTCATCTAGGACAGATACGCAGTATTTT. It translates to CTRSLMSSRTDTQYF.

Concerning this clonotype itself: A much larger clone lies one base from this, so it may be a read error. V gene TRBV4-1 combines with J gene TRBJ2-5; no definite D call. Germline CDR1 is MGHRA and CDR2 is YSYEKL. This CDR3 is built from 14 residues. V gave up 0 bases and J gave up 9 bases, with 14 bases separating them. CDR3 coding DNA: TGCGCCAGCAGCCAAGATCGTAGTTTTGAGGCCCAGTACTTC. Its translation is CASSQDRSFEAQYF.

A remark on this clonotype: It may be a read error: a sequence one base away is much more abundant. The V call is TRBV6-1, the J call TRBJ1-4, with a weak D call TRBD1 (6 bases). CDR1 and CDR2 (germline): MNHNS, SASEGT. V was trimmed by 7 bases and J by 6 bases, leaving 15 bases between them. The length of the CDR3 is 14 residues. CDR3 nucleotides: TGTGCCAGCATTCCTGGGGGGGGCTATGAAAAACTGTTTTTT. It yields the protein CASIPGGGYEKLFF.

As to this clonotype: A much larger clone is a single base away; this may be a read error. The chain uses TRBV5-4 and TRBJ2-5, with a weak D call TRBD2 (6 bases). The germline CDR1 and CDR2 sequences are SGHNT and YYREEE (reference sequence). The CDR3 totals 14 residues. The CDR3 DNA is TGTGCCAGCAGCGTTGCGGGGACCCAAGAGACCCAGAACTTC. It translates to CASSVAGTQETQNF.

This clonotype was seen ten or more times. The chain combines TRBV6-4 with TRBJ2-1; 8 bases are a match to TRBD2. V was clipped by 7 bases and J by 8 bases; unmatched bases: 13. This CDR3 has 15 amino acids. The V gene's germline CDR1 is MRHNA and CDR2 SNTAGT. The CDR3 loop is CASIERGGRSDEQFF. DNA for the CDR3: TGTGCCAGCATAGAACGGGGGGGCCGGTCGGATGAGCAGTTCTTC.

The chain has TRBV28 and TRBJ2-3; 7 bases line up with TRBD2. CDR1 is MDHEN, CDR2 SYDVKM, per germline. The junction had 8 bases not matched to a gene; V was cut back by 7 bases and J by 4 bases. The CDR3 is made up of 14 amino acids. CDR3 DNA sequence: TGTGCCAGCAACAAAGCGGGGCGCCCAGATACGCAGTATTTT. Translation: CASNKAGRPDTQYF.

About this clonotype: One junction end disagrees with the germline gene, perhaps due to a read error. The chain couples TRBV4-2 to TRBJ2-3; TRBD2 matches at 11 bases. There are 15 residues in the CDR3. Germline V lookup: CDR1 LGHNA, CDR2 YNFKEQ. This CDR3 is CAGSALAGESDTQYF. The CDR3 nucleotides read TGTGCCGGCAGCGCACTAGCGGGAGAGTCGGATACGCAGTATTTT.

The table lists this clonotype with a count of one. Germline is not matched at one junction end, which may reflect a read error. The genes are TRBV29-1 and TRBJ2-2; the match to TRBD2 covers 7 bases. Germline V gene sequence: CDR1 SQVTM, CDR2 ANQGSEA. The CDR3 is 15 amino acids. In DNA, the CDR3 is TGTAGCGTTGATTATGGGGGAGGGAACAACGGGGAGCCGTCTTTT. The encoded protein is CSVDYGGGNNGEPSF.

The CDR3 here is CSVQRNTEAFF. For the CDR3, the DNA is TGCAGCGTACAGCGGAACACTGAAGCTTTCTTT. The chain joins TRBV29-1 to TRBJ1-1, with D unresolved. The V end was cut by 6 bases, the J end by 1 base, with 6 bases between. Germline loops: CDR1 SQVTM, CDR2 ANQGSEA. The CDR3 is 11 amino acids.

This clonotype has only a few counts. No conserved phenylalanine or tryptophan ends this CDR3, so it is likely a read error. The DNA is left out, because the CDR3 cannot be placed on it with certainty; the CDR3 is given as TCRdb lists it. This sequence joins TRBV11-3 and TRBJ2-7; TRBD1 is the table's D call, not checked against the DNA. The CDR3 numbers 15 amino acids, ends counted. Germline V lookup: CDR1 SGHNT, CDR2 YENEEA. The CDR3 region is CASSLDHPLWRGGTT.

This chain links TRBV20-1 with TRBJ1-2; possibly TRBD1 for D (6 bases). Germline CDR1 reads DFQATT; CDR2 reads SNEGSKA (reference sequence). V was trimmed by 6 bases and J by 0 bases, leaving 14 bases between them. The length of the CDR3 is 14 residues. The CDR3 DNA reads as TGCAGTGCCAGCGGGGGACATACTAACTATGGCTACACCTTC. Translated, it gives CSASGGHTNYGYTF.

The CDR3 protein is CASSLAEVSEKLFF. The CDR3 coding sequence is TGTGCCAGCAGCTTAGCCGAAGTTAGTGAAAAACTGTTTTTT. The rearrangement joins TRBV7-9 to TRBJ1-4; D uncertain. V was cut by 0 bases and J by 7 bases, with 9 bases left in between. Germline CDR1 is SEHNR and CDR2 is FQNEAQ (reference sequence). The CDR3 is 14 amino acids.

With regard to this clonotype: A read error may explain this, as a much larger clone is one base away. This chain uses TRBV20-1 with TRBJ1-2; D gene unclear. The CDR3 has 10 amino acids. The V gene's germline CDR1 is DFQATT and CDR2 SNEGSKA (reference sequence). The CDR3: CSARGDGYIF. DNA of the CDR3: TGCAGTGCTAGAGGTGATGGCTACATCTTC.

About this clonotype itself: This sequence may be a read error, since a much larger clone differs from it by one base. The chain uses TRBV20-1 and TRBJ2-2; no firm D call. CDR1 and CDR2 from the germline V gene are DFQATT and SNEGSKA (reference sequence). The CDR3 sequence is 13 residues long. This chain's CDR3 is CNASGQLHRELFF. DNA of the CDR3: TGCAATGCTAGTGGTCAGCTTCACCGGGAGCTGTTTTTT.

This clonotype was seen only a few times. This chain joins TRBV25-1 and TRBJ2-1; D not certain. Germline V lookup: CDR1 MGHDK, CDR2 SYGVNS. V was cut by 3 bases and J by 3 bases, with 6 bases left in between. This CDR3 is 13 amino acids long. CDR3 residues: CASSDPGYNEQFF. The CDR3 DNA sequence: TGTGCCAGCAGTGATCCGGGCTACAATGAGCAGTTCTTC.

The chain recombines TRBV11-1 with TRBJ2-7; no firm D call. This CDR3 contains 14 residues. The V gene's germline CDR1 is SGHAT and CDR2 FQDESV (reference sequence). CDR3 in DNA: TGTGCCAACAGCTTAGTGAAAGTATCCTACGAGCAGTACGTC. This encodes CANSLVKVSYEQYV.

This clonotype was counted at least ten times. V gene TRBV28 combines with J gene TRBJ1-4, with TRBD1 matching over 7 bases. CDR1 and CDR2 (germline): MDHEN, SYDVKM. CDR3 length: 15 residues. The junction had 2 bases not matched to a gene; V was cut back by 4 bases and J by 0 bases. CDR3 bases: TGTGCCAGCAGTTCCGGACAGGCAACTAATGAAAAACTGTTTTTT. Its protein is CASSSGQATNEKLFF. The full variable domain, its missing parts supplied by reference TRBV28 and TRBJ1-4, is DVKVTQSSRYLVKRTGEKVFLECVQDMDHENMFWYRQDPGLGLRLIYFSYDVKMKEKGDIPEGYSVSREKKERFSLILESASTNQTSMYLCASSSGQATNEKLFFGSGTQLSVL.

Concerning this clonotype itself: The junction departs from germline at one end; a sequencing error may be responsible. The rearrangement links TRBV6-1 to TRBJ2-3; D not certain. This CDR3 spans 15 amino acids. In germline, CDR1 is MNHNS, CDR2 SASEGT. The CDR3 sequence: CVSTSPTVCTDTRYF. Written as DNA, the CDR3 is TGTGTCAGCACGTCGCCCACAGTGTGTACAGATACGCGGTATTTT.